This TCR beta chain was sequenced in a study of blood T cells in healthy people across ages. Overall study context: Using template switching, researchers captured about one barcoded beta molecule for each two T cells.

With a J-beta primer mix and a sample-barcoded 5' primer, a second PCR ran roughly 6 to 11 cycles. Every sample gave at least 2.5 million paired-end reads containing CDR3. Via MiXCR, TCRdb re-called the 5' RACE reads, giving one row per CDR3 protein. The sample contains 700,000 to 850,000 distinct CDR3 sequences, 50% to 65% of which appear only once. Each sample had at least 6 million PBMCs isolated. Concerning this clonotype: Its antigen remains unknown. One end of the junction does not line up with germline, which may come from a read error.

Study-wide results and caveats: Higher diversity and more naive CD4+ cells were features of long-lived donors, compared to aged donors.

Material: blood. This sequence was found in a man of 80 years or more in good health.

The CDR3, as DNA: TGCAGTGCGAGAGGGCACGAGGGGAGGCCCTCCTACAATGAGCAGTTCTTC. The encoded protein is CSARGHEGRPSYNEQFF. The gene calls are TRBV20-1 and TRBJ2-1; the D gene is possibly TRBD2 (6 bases). The CDR3 contains 17 residues. Per the germline V gene, CDR1 is DFQATT and CDR2 is SNEGSKA (reference sequence).